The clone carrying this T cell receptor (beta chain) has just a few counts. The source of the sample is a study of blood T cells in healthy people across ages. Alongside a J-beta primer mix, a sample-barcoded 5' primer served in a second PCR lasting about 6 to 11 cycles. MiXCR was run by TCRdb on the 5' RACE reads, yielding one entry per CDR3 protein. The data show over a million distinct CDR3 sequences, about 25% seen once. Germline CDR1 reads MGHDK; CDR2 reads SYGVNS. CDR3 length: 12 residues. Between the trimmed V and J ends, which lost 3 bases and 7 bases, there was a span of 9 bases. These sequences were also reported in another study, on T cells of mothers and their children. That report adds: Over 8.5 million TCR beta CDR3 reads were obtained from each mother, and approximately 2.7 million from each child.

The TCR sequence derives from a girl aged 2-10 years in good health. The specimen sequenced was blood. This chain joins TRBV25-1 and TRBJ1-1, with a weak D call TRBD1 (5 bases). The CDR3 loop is CASSDRGLEAFF. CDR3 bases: TGTGCCAGCAGTGATAGGGGCCTTGAAGCTTTCTTT.